This TCR beta chain was documented in a study of shared clonotypes between healthy human individuals. Method: immunoSEQ multiplex PCR; TCRdb's copy keeps in-frame clones and lacks some. The sample contains fewer than 1 million clones, 96% of which appear only once. Naive CD8 cells lacked CD45RO, underwent positive selection for CCR7 and left out terminally differentiated effector memory CD45RA+ cells. This receptor was identified in a man aged 30-40 years in good health. Material: naive CD8+ T cells sorted from blood.

CDR3 protein: CASSSSTGRGYTF. The CDR3 coding sequence is TGTGCCAGCAGCTCGTCGACAGGACGAGGCTACACCTTC. The rearrangement uses TRBV7-9 and TRBJ1-2; D possibly corresponds to TRBD1 (6 bases). The germline CDR1 and CDR2 sequences are SEHNR and FQNEAQ (reference sequence). Trimming shortened V by 4 bases and J by 8 bases, and 14 bases separated the two germline ends. The CDR3 spans 13 residues. The full variable domain, completed using reference TRBV7-9 and TRBJ1-2, is DTGVSQNPRHKITKRGQNVTFRCDPISEHNRLYWYRQTLGQGPEFLTYFQNEAQLEKSRLLSDRFSAERPKGSFSTLEIQRTEQGDSAMYLCASSSSTGRGYTFGSGTRLTVV.